These 27 T cell receptor beta chains were sequenced from one sample in a study of blood T cells in healthy people across ages. A sample-barcoded 5' primer and a J-beta primer mix were used in a second PCR of roughly 7 to 11 cycles. TCRdb reprocessed the 5' RACE reads via MiXCR and lists one record per CDR3 protein. The table shows about 1.6 million distinct CDR3 sequences, with about 31% occurring only once. The sequencing sample was made of blood. The receptors derive from a woman aged 30 to 39 in good health.

This clonotype has only one observation. This could be a read error, since a much larger clone is one nucleotide away. The rearrangement joins TRBV7-8 to TRBJ2-7, with D possibly being TRBD2 (6 bases). The germline V gene has CDR1 SGHVS and CDR2 FQNEAQ. Trimming took off 3 bases at V and 0 bases at J, with 12 bases between the two ends. The CDR3 runs 15 residues. The CDR3 DNA is TGTGCCAGCAGCTTGGCTAGCGCAAGCTCCTACGAGCAGTACTTC. This sequence encodes CASSLASASSYEQYF.

The chain combines TRBV5-1 with TRBJ2-1; 7 bases fit TRBD1. The V gene end was trimmed by 4 bases and the J gene end by 6 bases; junction bases not matched to a gene: 19. CDR3 length: 18 residues. CDR1 is SGHRS, CDR2 YFSETQ, per germline. In nucleotides, the CDR3 is TGCGCCAGCAGCCCCCTATGCCAGGGGACAGCCCCTTCCAATGAGCAGTTCTTC. This translates into CASSPLCQGTAPSNEQFF.

This chain connects TRBV29-1 to TRBJ1-5; D remains unclear. V was pared by 4 bases and J by 5 bases, with 12 bases between. CDR3 length equals 13 residues. Germline CDR1 is SQVTM and CDR2 is ANQGSEA. The CDR3 region is CSVASTLDQPQHF. CDR3 bases: TGCAGCGTTGCTTCGACACTCGATCAGCCCCAGCATTTT.

This clonotype was seen only a few times. The chain is built from TRBV29-1 and TRBJ2-3, with 10 bases that match TRBD2. Germline values: CDR1 SQVTM, CDR2 ANQGSEA. The CDR3 spans 17 residues. J gave up 0 bases and V 1 base, and 7 bases lay outside the gene matches. CDR3 residues: CSVEGFPSGGSTDTQYF. In nucleotides, the CDR3 is TGCAGCGTTGAAGGATTTCCTAGCGGGGGAAGCACAGATACGCAGTATTTT.

The rearrangement links TRBV12-3 or TRBV12-4 to TRBJ2-1; 11 nucleotides align to TRBD1. The ends lost 6 bases at V and 3 bases at J; junction bases unmatched: 7. There are 16 residues in the CDR3. The CDR3 DNA sequence: TGTGCCAGCAGCTGGGACAGGGGGGGTGTCTACAATGAGCAGTTCTTC. Encoded protein: CASSWDRGGVYNEQFF.

The chain combines TRBV12-3 or TRBV12-4 with TRBJ2-2, with 15 nucleotides matching TRBD2. V was clipped by 5 bases and J by 6 bases; unmatched bases: 7. The CDR3 has 17 amino acids. The CDR3 DNA is TGTGCCAGCAGTCAGGGGACTAGCGGGGGGCGTCCCGGGGAGCTGTTTTTT. Its protein product is CASSQGTSGGRPGELFF.

This chain links TRBV20-1 with TRBJ2-1, with D possibly matching TRBD1 (6 bases). The CDR3 length is 14 residues. Looked up from germline, CDR1 is DFQATT and CDR2 is SNEGSKA (reference sequence). V was trimmed by 2 bases and J by 1 base, leaving 9 bases between them. The CDR3 bases are TGCAGTGCTAGAAAGACAGGTTCCTACAATGAGCAGTTCTTC. This translates into CSARKTGSYNEQFF.

This clonotype was found a few times. The V gene is TRBV6-2 or TRBV6-3, the J gene TRBJ2-5; 7 nucleotides align to TRBD2. Germline CDR1 and CDR2: MNHEY and SVGEGT. The CDR3 contains 12 residues. V lost 10 bases and J lost 4; bases outside the gene matches: 6. The CDR3 spells CATAGVRETQYF. The CDR3 DNA reads TGTGCCACCGCGGGAGTGAGAGAGACCCAGTACTTC.

This clonotype occurred a few times. The rearrangement joins TRBV5-4 to TRBJ1-2; D ambiguous. Trimming stripped 3 bases from V and 2 bases from J, with 11 bases between. The CDR3 has 14 residues. Germline loops: CDR1 SGHNT, CDR2 YYREEE (reference sequence). CDR3 sequence (DNA): TGTGCCAGCAGCTACGACCCCCTGAACTATGGCTACACCTTC. Its protein product is CASSYDPLNYGYTF.

This clonotype was seen only a few times. The chain recombines TRBV5-1 with TRBJ1-2; D is perhaps TRBD1 (5 bases). Germline V CDR1 and CDR2: SGHRS, YFSETQ. The CDR3 runs 13 residues. V was shortened by 3 bases and J by 10 bases, with 16 bases between the two germline ends. CDR3: CASSYSGMEDYTF. CDR3 nucleotide sequence: TGCGCCAGCAGCTACTCAGGGATGGAAGACTACACCTTC.

This clonotype has more than one count but fewer than ten. J is TRBJ2-7 and V is TRBV5-1, with a weak D call TRBD1 (6 bases). In germline, CDR1 is SGHRS, CDR2 YFSETQ. The CDR3 runs 15 residues. The V end lost 8 bases, the J end lost 2 bases, and 20 bases lay between the germline ends. The DNA for the CDR3 is TGCGCCAGTGGCACCGGACAGAAGGATCCCTACGAGCAGTACTTC. Translation gives CASGTGQKDPYEQYF.

This clonotype was found a few times. The gene calls are TRBV7-6 and TRBJ2-5; D may be TRBD2 (5 bases). Germline assignment: CDR1 SGHVS and CDR2 FNYEAQ. This CDR3 has 12 residues. V shed 7 bases and J shed 5 bases, with 11 bases lying between them. The CDR3 DNA follows: TGTGCCAGCAACTCGGGCGGGGAGACCCAGTACTTC. Amino acids: CASNSGGETQYF.

This clonotype showed up just a few times. The V and J genes are TRBV7-3 and TRBJ2-3, with D perhaps TRBD2 (5 bases). Trimming cost V 1 base and J 2 bases, with 10 bases left between them. The CDR3 runs 15 residues. Per germline, CDR1 SGHTA and CDR2 FQGTGA. The CDR3 spells CASSLMGSVTDTQYF. DNA of the CDR3: TGTGCCAGCAGCTTAATGGGTAGCGTCACAGATACGCAGTATTTT.

This clonotype occurred once. A much more abundant neighbour one base away suggests this may be a read error. This chain connects TRBV28 to TRBJ1-6; possibly TRBD1 for D (5 bases). Germline loops: CDR1 MDHEN, CDR2 SYDVKM. V was cut by 5 bases and J by 9 bases, with 17 bases left in between. The CDR3 consists of 15 residues. The CDR3, as DNA: TGTGCCAGCAGTCCCGGTTCAGGGTATCGTTCACCCCTCCACTTT. Its translation: CASSPGSGYRSPLHF.

In its sample, this clonotype was seen many times. The chain carries TRBV29-1 and TRBJ2-7, with 15 nucleotides matching TRBD2. With V trimmed by 5 bases and J by 6 bases, 2 bases remained unmatched. This CDR3 is 13 amino acids long. Germline CDR1 is SQVTM and CDR2 is ANQGSEA. CDR3 loop: CSVRTSGRAEQYF. CDR3 in DNA: TGCAGCGTTAGGACTAGCGGGAGGGCCGAGCAGTACTTC.

The chain combines TRBV27 with TRBJ2-7; tentative D call: TRBD1 (6 bases). The CDR3 length is 13 residues. Germline V gene sequence: CDR1 MNHEY, CDR2 SMNVEV (reference sequence). V lost 8 bases and J 2 bases, leaving 13 bases between the germline ends. In DNA form, the CDR3 reads TGTGCCAGCCGAGACACAGGGACCTACGAGCAGTACTTC. Translation: CASRDTGTYEQYF.

The chain employs TRBV4-1 and TRBJ1-1; the D is unclear. Between the trimmed V and J ends, which lost 3 bases and 5 bases, there was a span of 13 bases. CDR3 size: 14 residues. CDR1 and CDR2 from the germline V gene are MGHRA and YSYEKL. CDR3 protein: CASSQAGWRTEAFF. The CDR3 DNA sequence: TGCGCCAGCAGCCAGGCCGGTTGGAGGACTGAAGCTTTCTTT.

There are a few counts of this clonotype. The chain joins TRBV4-1 to TRBJ1-2, with 7 bases identical to TRBD1. CDR1 and CDR2 (germline): MGHRA, YSYEKL. Unmatched junction bases numbered 14, after V lost 4 bases and J lost 6 bases. The CDR3 runs to 16 residues. The CDR3 reads CASSPYGQVKGNGYTF. For the CDR3, the DNA is TGCGCCAGCAGCCCGTATGGACAGGTTAAGGGCAATGGCTACACCTTC.

In this sample, this clonotype turned up once. Germline is not matched at one junction end, which may reflect a read error. The chain joins TRBV5-1 to TRBJ2-5; TRBD2 agrees at 7 bases. Germline CDR1 SGHRS, CDR2 YFSETQ. The length of the CDR3 is 14 residues. In nucleotides, the CDR3 is TGCGTCAGCAGCTCGGGACTACCTCAAGAGACCCAGTACTTC. Its translation: CVSSSGLPQETQYF.

The chain joins TRBV7-2 to TRBJ2-7; 11 bases align to TRBD2. V lost 4 bases to trimming and J lost 5 bases; unmatched junction nucleotides: 13. Germline V lookup: CDR1 SGHTA, CDR2 FQGNSA. This CDR3 region has 17 residues. CDR3: CASSSNLHSGRVDEQYF. CDR3 in DNA: TGTGCCAGCAGCTCCAATCTACATAGCGGGAGGGTCGACGAGCAGTACTTC.

This clonotype was picked up many times. The rearrangement links TRBV10-3 to TRBJ2-1; possible D gene TRBD1, 6 bases. The V and J ends lost 6 bases and 0 bases respectively, with 12 bases between them. Per germline, CDR1 ENHRY and CDR2 SYGVKD. The length of the CDR3 is 15 residues. The CDR3 loop reads CAISLDRSSYNEQFF. The DNA for the CDR3 is TGTGCCATCAGCTTAGACAGGAGCTCCTACAATGAGCAGTTCTTC.

This clonotype was detected a few times. This chain links TRBV20-1 with TRBJ2-1; perhaps TRBD1 as D (6 bases). Between the trimmed V and J ends, which lost 6 bases and 3 bases, there was a span of 15 bases. This CDR3 contains 14 residues. The germline CDR1 and CDR2 sequences are DFQATT and SNEGSKA (reference sequence). CDR3 sequence (DNA): TGCAGTGCCCAGGGGACAACTAACTACAATGAGCAGTTCTTC. This codes for CSAQGTTNYNEQFF.

This clonotype occurred a few times. This chain connects TRBV7-9 to TRBJ2-1, with unresolved D. Germline V gene lookup returns CDR1 SEHNR and CDR2 FQNEAQ (reference sequence). With 5 bases removed from V and 8 bases from J, the gap between germline ends came to 16 bases. The CDR3 loop spans 14 amino acids. The chain's CDR3 is CASSPSYFNDEQFF. CDR3 DNA sequence: TGTGCCAGCAGCCCGTCTTATTTTAATGATGAGCAGTTCTTC.

This chain links TRBV20-1 with TRBJ1-4; D perhaps matches TRBD1 (6 bases). This CDR3 region has 16 residues. Germline V CDR1 and CDR2: DFQATT, SNEGSKA (reference sequence). The V end lost 3 bases, the J end lost 8 bases, and 22 bases lay between the germline ends. This CDR3 is CSASVRHPGAGEKLFF. For the CDR3, the DNA is TGCAGTGCTAGCGTTCGGCATCCAGGGGCTGGGGAAAAACTGTTTTTT.

This chain links TRBV6-5 with TRBJ2-1, with D hard to call. V lost 2 bases, J lost 0 bases, and 8 bases lay in between. The CDR3 is made up of 15 amino acids. Germline lookup yields CDR1 MNHEY and CDR2 SVGAGI. The CDR3 loop is CASSYEPSSYNEQFF. CDR3 in DNA: TGTGCCAGCAGTTACGAGCCCAGCTCCTACAATGAGCAGTTCTTC.

This clonotype showed up just a few times. V and J are TRBV4-1 and TRBJ2-5; D possibly corresponds to TRBD1 (6 bases). The CDR3 length is 15 residues. CDR1 and CDR2 from the germline V gene are MGHRA and YSYEKL. The V and J ends lost 4 bases and 0 bases respectively, with 12 bases between them. CDR3 amino acids: CASSRLTGNQETQYF. The CDR3 DNA reads as TGCGCCAGCAGCCGGCTGACAGGCAACCAAGAGACCCAGTACTTC.

The CDR3 here is CASSSTLHSSGGYNEQYF. The DNA of the CDR3 is TGTGCCAGCAGCAGTACTCTCCACTCTAGCGGGGGGTACAATGAGCAGTACTTC. The chain carries TRBV7-9 and TRBJ2-5; 11 bases map to TRBD2. Germline V gene data show CDR1 as SEHNR and CDR2 as FQNEAQ (reference sequence). The V gene end was trimmed by 5 bases and the J gene end by 11 bases; junction bases not matched to a gene: 22. The CDR3 runs 18 residues. Full variable domain (rest looked up from reference TRBV7-9 and TRBJ2-5): DTGVSQNPRHKITKRGQNVTFRCDPISEHNRLYWYRQTLGQGPEFLTYFQNEAQLEKSRLLSDRFSAERPKGSFSTLEIQRTEQGDSAMYLCASSSTLHSSGGYNEQYFGPGTRLLVL.